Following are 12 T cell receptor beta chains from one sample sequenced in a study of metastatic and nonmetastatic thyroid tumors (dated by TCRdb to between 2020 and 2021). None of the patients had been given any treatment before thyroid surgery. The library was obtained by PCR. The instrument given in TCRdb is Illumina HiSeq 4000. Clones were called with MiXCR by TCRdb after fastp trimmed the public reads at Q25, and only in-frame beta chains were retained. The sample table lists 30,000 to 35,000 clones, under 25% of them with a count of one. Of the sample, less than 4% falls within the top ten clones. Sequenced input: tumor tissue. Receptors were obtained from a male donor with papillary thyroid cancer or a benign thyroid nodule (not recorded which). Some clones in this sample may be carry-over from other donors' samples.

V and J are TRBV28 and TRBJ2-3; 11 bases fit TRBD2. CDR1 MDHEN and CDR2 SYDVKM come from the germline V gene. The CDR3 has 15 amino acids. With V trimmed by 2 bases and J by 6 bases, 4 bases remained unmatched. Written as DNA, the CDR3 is TGTGCCAGCAGTTTACAACTAGCGGGAGCTGATACGCAGTATTTT. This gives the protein CASSLQLAGADTQYF.

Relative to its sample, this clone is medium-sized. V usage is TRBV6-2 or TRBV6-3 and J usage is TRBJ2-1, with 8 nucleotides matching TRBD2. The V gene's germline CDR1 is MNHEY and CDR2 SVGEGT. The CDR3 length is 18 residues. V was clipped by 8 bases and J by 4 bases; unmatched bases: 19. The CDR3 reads CASALSRLSSGSYNEQFF. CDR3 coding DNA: TGTGCCAGCGCCCTCAGCCGACTCTCCAGCGGGAGTTACAATGAGCAGTTCTTC.

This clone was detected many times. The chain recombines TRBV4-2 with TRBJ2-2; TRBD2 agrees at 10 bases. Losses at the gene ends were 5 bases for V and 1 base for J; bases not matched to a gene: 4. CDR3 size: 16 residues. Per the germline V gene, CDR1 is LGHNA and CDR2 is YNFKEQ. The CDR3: CASSSRLAGNTGELFF. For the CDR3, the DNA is TGTGCCAGCAGCTCCAGACTAGCGGGGAACACCGGGGAGCTGTTTTTT.

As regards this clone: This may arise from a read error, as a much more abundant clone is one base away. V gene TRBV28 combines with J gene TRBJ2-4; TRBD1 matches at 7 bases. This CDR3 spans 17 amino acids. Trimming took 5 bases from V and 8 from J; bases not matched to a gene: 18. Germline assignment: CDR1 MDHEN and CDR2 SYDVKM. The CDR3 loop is CASSPMRVTGMSYIQYF. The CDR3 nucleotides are TGTGCCAGCAGTCCAATGCGTGTGACAGGGATGTCCTACATTCAGTACTTC. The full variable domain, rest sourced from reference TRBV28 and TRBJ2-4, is DVKVTQSSRYLVKRTGEKVFLECVQDMDHENMFWYRQDPGLGLRLIYFSYDVKMKEKGDIPEGYSVSREKKERFSLILESASTNQTSMYLCASSPMRVTGMSYIQYFGAGTRLSVL.

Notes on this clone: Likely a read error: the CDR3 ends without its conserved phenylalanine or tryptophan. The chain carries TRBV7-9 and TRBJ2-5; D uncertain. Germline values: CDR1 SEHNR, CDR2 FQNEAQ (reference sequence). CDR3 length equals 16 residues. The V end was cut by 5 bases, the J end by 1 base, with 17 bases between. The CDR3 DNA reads TGTGCCAGCAGCCCCCCCGTGCGTACCCTCCAAGAGACCCAGTACCTC. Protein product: CASSPPVRTLQETQYL.

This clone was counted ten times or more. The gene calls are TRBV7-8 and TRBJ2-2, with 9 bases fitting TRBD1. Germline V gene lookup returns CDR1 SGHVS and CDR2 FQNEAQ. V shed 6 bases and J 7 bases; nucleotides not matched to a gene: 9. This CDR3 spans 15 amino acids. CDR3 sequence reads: CASRQTTGGGGELFF. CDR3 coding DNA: TGTGCCAGCAGACAAACAACAGGGGGCGGCGGGGAGCTGTTTTTT.

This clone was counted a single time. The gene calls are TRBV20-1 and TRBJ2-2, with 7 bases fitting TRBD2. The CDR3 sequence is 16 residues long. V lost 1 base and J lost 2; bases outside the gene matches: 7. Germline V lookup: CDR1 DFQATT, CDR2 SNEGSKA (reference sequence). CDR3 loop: CSARGTGTINTGELFF. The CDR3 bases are TGCAGTGCTAGAGGGACCGGGACTATAAACACCGGGGAGCTGTTTTTT.

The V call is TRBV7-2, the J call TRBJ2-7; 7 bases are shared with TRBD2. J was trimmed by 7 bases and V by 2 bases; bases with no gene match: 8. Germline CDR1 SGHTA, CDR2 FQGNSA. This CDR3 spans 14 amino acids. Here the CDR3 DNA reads TGTGCCAGCAGCTTAATAGCGGGTCATTGGGAGCAGTACTTC. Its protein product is CASSLIAGHWEQYF.

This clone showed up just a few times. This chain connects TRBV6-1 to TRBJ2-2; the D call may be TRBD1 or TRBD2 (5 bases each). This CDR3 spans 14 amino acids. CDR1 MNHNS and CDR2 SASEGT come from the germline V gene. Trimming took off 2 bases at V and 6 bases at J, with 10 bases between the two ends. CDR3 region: CASSEHGGSGELFF. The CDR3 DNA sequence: TGTGCCAGCAGTGAACATGGGGGATCCGGGGAGCTGTTTTTT.

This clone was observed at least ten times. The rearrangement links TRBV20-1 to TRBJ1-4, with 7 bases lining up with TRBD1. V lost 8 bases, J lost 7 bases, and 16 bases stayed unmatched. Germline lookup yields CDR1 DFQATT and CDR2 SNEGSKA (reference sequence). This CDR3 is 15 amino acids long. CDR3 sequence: CSTRPQGEEGEKLFF. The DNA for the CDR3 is TGCAGTACACGACCGCAGGGGGAGGAGGGTGAAAAACTGTTTTTT.

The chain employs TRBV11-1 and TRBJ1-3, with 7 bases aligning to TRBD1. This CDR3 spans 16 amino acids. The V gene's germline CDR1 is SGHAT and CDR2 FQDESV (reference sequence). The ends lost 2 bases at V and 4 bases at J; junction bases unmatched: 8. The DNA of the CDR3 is TGTGCCAGCAGCTTACTGACAGGGAAAAGGGGAAACACCATATATTTT. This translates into CASSLLTGKRGNTIYF.

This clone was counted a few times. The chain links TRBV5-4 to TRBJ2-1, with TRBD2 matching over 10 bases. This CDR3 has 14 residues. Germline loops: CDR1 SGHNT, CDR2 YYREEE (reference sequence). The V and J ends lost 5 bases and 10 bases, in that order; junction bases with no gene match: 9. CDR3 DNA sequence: TGTGCCAGCAGTCCCACTAGCGGGACCTCGGAGCAGTTCTTC. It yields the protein CASSPTSGTSEQFF.